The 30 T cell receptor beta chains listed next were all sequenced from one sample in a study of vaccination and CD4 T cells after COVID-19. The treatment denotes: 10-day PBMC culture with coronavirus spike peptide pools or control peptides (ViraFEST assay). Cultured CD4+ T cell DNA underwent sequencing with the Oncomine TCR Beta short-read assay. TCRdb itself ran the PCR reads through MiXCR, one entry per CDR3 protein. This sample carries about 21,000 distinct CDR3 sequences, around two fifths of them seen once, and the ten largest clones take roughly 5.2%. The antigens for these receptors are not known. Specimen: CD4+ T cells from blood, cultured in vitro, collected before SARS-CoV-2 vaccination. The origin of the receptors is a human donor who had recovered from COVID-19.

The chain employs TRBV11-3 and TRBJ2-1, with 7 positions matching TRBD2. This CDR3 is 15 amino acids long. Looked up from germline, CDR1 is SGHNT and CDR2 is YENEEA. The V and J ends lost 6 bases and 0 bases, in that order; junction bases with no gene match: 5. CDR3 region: CASSPRTSSYNEQFF. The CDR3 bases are TGTGCCAGCAGTCCACGGACTAGCTCCTACAATGAGCAGTTCTTC.

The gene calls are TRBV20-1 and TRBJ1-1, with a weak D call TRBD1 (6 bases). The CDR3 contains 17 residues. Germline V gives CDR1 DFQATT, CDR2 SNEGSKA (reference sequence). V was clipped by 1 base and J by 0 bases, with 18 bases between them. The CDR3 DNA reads TGCAGTGCTAGAGTATGGGGCGTGGGACAAATGAACACTGAAGCTTTCTTT. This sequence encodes CSARVWGVGQMNTEAFF.

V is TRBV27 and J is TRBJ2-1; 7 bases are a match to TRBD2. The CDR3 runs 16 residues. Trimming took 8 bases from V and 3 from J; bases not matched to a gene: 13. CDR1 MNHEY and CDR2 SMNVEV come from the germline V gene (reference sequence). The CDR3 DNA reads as TGTGCCAGCTCACCGGGGGTGGGGGGGGTCTACAATGAGCAGTTCTTC. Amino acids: CASSPGVGGVYNEQFF.

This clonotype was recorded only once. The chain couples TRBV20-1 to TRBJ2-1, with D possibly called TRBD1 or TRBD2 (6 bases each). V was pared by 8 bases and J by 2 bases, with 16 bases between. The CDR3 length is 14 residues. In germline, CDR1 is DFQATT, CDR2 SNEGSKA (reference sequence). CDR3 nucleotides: TGCAGTTGGGGGCTAGCGTCAACCTACAATGAGCAGTTCTTC. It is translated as CSWGLASTYNEQFF.

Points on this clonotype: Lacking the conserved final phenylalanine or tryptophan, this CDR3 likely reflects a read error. Here the CDR3 DNA reads TGTGCCACCAGCAGAGATCCTAACCTCGATGAGCAGTTCCTC. Translating gives CATSRDPNLDEQFL. This chain joins TRBV15 and TRBJ2-1; D is uncertain. CDR1 and CDR2 (germline): LNHNV, YYDKDF (reference sequence). Trimming took off 0 bases at V and 8 bases at J, with 11 bases between the two ends. The CDR3 totals 14 residues.

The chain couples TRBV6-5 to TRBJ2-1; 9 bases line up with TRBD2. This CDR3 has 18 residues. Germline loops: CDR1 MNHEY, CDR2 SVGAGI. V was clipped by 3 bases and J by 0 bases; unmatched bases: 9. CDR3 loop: CASSYLVAGASSYNEQFF. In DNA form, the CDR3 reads TGTGCCAGCAGTTATCTGGTAGCGGGGGCCAGCTCCTACAATGAGCAGTTCTTC.

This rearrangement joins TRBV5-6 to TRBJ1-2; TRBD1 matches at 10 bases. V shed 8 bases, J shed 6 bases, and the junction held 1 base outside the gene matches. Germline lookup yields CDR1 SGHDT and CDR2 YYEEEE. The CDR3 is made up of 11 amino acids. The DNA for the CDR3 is TGTGCCAGGGGGACAGGGGATGGCTACACCTTC. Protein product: CARGTGDGYTF.

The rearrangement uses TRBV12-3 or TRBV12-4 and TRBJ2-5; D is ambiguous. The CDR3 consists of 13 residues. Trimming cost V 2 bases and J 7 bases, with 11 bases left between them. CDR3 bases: TGTGCCAGCAGTTTAAGGGCCCGAGCGACCCAGTACTTC. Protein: CASSLRARATQYF.

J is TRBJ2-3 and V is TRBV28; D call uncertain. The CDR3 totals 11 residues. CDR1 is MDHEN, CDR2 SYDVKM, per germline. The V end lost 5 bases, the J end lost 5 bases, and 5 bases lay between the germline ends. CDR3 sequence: CASSAEDTQYF. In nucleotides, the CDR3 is TGTGCCAGCAGTGCGGAAGATACGCAGTATTTT.

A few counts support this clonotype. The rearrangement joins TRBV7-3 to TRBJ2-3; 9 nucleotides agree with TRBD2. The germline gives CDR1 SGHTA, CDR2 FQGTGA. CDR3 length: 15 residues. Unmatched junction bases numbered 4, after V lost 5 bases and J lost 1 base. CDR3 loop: CASSVAGDRTDTQYF. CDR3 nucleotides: TGTGCCAGCAGCGTAGCGGGAGATCGCACAGATACGCAGTATTTT.

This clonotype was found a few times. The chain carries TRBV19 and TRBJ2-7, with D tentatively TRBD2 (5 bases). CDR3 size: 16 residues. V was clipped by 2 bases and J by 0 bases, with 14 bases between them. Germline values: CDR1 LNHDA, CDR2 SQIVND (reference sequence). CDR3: CASSILHGLHSYEQYF. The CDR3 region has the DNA TGTGCCAGTAGTATACTTCACGGACTCCACTCCTACGAGCAGTACTTC. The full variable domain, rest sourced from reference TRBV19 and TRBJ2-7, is DGGITQSPKYLFRKEGQNVTLSCEQNLNHDAMYWYRQDPGQGLRLIYYSQIVNDFQKGDIAEGYSVSREKKESFPLTVTSAQKNPTAFYLCASSILHGLHSYEQYFGPGTRLTVT.

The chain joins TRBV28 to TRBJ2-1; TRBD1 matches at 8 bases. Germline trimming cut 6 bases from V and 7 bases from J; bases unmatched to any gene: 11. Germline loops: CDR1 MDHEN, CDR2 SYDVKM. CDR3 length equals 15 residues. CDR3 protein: CASSRGQGASNEQFF. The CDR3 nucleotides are TGTGCCAGCAGCCGGGGGCAGGGGGCGAGTAATGAGCAGTTCTTC.

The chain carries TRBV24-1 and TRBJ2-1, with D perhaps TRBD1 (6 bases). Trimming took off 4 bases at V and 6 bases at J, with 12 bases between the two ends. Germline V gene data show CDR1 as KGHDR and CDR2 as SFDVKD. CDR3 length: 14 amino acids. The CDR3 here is CATSERTGSNEQFF. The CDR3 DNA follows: TGTGCCACCAGTGAGCGTACAGGGTCCAATGAGCAGTTCTTC.

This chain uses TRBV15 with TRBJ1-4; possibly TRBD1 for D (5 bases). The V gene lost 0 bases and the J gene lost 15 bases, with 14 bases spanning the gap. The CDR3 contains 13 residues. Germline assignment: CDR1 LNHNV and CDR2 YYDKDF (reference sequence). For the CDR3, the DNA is TGTGCCACCAGCAGAGATTTCCAGGGTAAATTGTTTTTT. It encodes CATSRDFQGKLFF.

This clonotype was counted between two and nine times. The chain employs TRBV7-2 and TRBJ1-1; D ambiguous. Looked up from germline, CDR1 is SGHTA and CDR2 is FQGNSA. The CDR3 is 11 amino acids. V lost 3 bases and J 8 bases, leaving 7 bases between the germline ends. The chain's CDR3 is CASSFRTEAFF. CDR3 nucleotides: TGTGCCAGCAGCTTTCGGACCGAAGCTTTCTTT. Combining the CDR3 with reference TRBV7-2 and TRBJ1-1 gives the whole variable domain GAGVSQSPSNKVTEKGKDVELRCDPISGHTALYWYRQSLGQGLEFLIYFQGNSAPDKSGLPSDRFSAERTGGSVSTLTIQRTQQEDSAVYLCASSFRTEAFFGQGTRLTVV.

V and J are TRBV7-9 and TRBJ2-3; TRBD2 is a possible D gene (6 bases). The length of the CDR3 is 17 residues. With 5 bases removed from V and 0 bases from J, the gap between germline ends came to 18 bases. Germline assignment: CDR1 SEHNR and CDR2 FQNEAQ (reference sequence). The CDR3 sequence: CASSPPGFRGSTDTQYF. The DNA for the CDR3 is TGTGCCAGCAGCCCCCCAGGATTCCGGGGGAGCACAGATACGCAGTATTTT.

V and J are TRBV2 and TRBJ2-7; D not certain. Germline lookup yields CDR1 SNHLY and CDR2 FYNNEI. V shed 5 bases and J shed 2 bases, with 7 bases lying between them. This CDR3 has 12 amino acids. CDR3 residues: CASSWAAYEQYF. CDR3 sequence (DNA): TGTGCCAGCAGTTGGGCCGCCTACGAGCAGTACTTC.

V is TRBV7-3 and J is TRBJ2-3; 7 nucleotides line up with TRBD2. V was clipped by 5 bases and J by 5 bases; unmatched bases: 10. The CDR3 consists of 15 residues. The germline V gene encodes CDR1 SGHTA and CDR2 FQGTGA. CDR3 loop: CASSPWGGAGDTQYF. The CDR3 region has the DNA TGTGCCAGCAGCCCCTGGGGGGGAGCGGGAGATACGCAGTATTTT.

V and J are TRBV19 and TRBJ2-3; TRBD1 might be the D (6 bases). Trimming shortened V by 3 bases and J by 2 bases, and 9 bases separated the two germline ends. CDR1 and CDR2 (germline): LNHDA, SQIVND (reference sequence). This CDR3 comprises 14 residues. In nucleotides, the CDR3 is TGTGCCAGTAGTATTGGGGGCTACACAGATACGCAGTATTTT. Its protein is CASSIGGYTDTQYF.

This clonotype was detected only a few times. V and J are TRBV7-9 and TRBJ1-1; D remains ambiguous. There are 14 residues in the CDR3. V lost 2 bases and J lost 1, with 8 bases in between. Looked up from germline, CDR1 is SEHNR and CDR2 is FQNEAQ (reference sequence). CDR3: CASSLQAQNTEAFF. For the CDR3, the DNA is TGTGCCAGCAGCTTACAGGCTCAGAACACTGAAGCTTTCTTT.

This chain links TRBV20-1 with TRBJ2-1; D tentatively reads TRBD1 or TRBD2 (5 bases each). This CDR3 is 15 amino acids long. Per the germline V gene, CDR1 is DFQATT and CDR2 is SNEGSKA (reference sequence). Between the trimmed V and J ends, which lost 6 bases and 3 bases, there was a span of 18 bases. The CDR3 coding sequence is TGCAGTGCCAGACCCGGGACCGGGGTCTACAATGAGCAGTTCTTC. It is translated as CSARPGTGVYNEQFF.

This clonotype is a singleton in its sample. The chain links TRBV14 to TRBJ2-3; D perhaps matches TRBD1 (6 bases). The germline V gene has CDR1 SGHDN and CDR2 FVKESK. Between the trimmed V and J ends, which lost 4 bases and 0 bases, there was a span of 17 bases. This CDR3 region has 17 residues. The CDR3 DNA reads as TGTGCCAGCAGCCCCGATATCGGGACAAGGAGCACAGATACGCAGTATTTT. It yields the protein CASSPDIGTRSTDTQYF.

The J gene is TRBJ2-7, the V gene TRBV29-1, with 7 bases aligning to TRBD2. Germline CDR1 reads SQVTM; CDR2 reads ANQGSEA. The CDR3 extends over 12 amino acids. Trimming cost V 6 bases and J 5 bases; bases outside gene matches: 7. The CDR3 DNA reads TGCAGCGTCGATGCCGGGACTAACGAGCAGTACTTC. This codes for CSVDAGTNEQYF.

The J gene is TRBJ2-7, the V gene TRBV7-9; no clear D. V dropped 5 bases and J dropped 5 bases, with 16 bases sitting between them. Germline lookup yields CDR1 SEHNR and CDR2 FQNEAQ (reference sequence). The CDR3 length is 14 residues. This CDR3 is CASSRALGFDEQYF. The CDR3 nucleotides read TGTGCCAGCAGCCGAGCACTGGGCTTCGACGAGCAGTACTTC.

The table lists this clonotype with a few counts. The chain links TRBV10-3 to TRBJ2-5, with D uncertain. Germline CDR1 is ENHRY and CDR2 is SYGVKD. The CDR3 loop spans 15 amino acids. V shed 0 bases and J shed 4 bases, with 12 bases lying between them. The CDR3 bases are TGTGCCATCAGTGAGTCGAGGCTCCATGGAGAGACCCAGTACTTC. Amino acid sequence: CAISESRLHGETQYF.

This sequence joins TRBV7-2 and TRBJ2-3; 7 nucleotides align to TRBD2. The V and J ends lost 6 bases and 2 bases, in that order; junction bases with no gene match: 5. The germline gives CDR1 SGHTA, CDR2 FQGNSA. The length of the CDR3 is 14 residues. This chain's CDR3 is CASRSGTTTDTQYF. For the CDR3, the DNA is TGTGCCAGCAGATCCGGGACTACCACAGATACGCAGTATTTT.

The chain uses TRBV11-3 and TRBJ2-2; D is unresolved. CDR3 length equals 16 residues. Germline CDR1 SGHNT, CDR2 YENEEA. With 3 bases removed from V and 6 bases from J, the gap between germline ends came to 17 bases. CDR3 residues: CASSFISDLRSGELFF. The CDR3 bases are TGTGCCAGCAGCTTCATCAGTGACTTAAGGTCCGGGGAGCTGTTTTTT.

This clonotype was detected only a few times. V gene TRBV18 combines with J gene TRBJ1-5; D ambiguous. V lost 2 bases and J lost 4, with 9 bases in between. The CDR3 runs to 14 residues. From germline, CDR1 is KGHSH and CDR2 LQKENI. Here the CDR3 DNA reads TGTGCCAGCTCACCAGGCAGCCAGAATCAGCCCCAGCATTTT. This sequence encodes CASSPGSQNQPQHF.

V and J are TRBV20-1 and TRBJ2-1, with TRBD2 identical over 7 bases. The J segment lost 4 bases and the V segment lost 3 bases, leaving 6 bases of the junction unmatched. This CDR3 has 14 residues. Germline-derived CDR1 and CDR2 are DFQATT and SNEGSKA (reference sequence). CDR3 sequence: CSASGASGYNEQFF. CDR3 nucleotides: TGCAGTGCTAGTGGGGCTAGCGGATACAATGAGCAGTTCTTC.

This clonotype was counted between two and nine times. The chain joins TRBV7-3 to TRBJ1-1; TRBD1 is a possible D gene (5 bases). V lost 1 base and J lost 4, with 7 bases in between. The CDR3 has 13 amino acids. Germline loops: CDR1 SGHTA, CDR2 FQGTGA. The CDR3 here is CASSLRGGTEAFF. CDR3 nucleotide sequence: TGTGCCAGCAGCTTAAGGGGCGGCACTGAAGCTTTCTTT. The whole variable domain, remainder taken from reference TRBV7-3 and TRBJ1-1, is GAGVSQTPSNKVTEKGKYVELRCDPISGHTALYWYRQSLGQGPEFLIYFQGTGAADDSGLPNDRFFAVRPEGSVSTLKIQRTERGDSAVYLCASSLRGGTEAFFGQGTRLTVV.